Listed below are T cell receptor beta chains from one sample, sequenced in a study of T cell responses to AZD1222 COVID-19 vaccine. Data came from immunoSEQ multiplex PCR; TCRdb stores just in-frame clones and leaves some out. The sample has about 100,000 clones; less than 90% are singletons. Source: peripheral blood, taken on day 0 of AZD1222 vaccination. The source is an adult in good health. Each CDR3 is given with its conserved first and last residue. The order of the fields is V gene, clone size, D gene, J gene, CDR3 DNA, CDR3 protein. A D gene is named only where the DNA matches it firmly. For some rows the clone size is stated as once, few or many, or as a class when expanded; others skip it.

v_call: TRBV2; clone_size: once; d_call: TRBD2; j_call: TRBJ2-1; cdr3_nt: TGTGCCAGCAGAACCCCCAAGAGCGGGAGTAAGAATGAGCAGTTCTTC; cdr3_aa: CASRTPKSGSKNEQFF
v_call: TRBV12-3/TRBV12-4; clone_size: -; d_call: -; j_call: TRBJ1-2; cdr3_nt: TGTGCCAGCAGTTTTGAGGGTCCCTATGGCTACACCTTC; cdr3_aa: CASSFEGPYGYTF
v_call: TRBV21-1; clone_size: -; d_call: -; j_call: TRBJ1-2; cdr3_nt: TGTGCCAGCAGCAACCCCAGGGGGCCGATCTATGGCTACACCTTC; cdr3_aa: CASSNPRGPIYGYTF
v_call: TRBV28; clone_size: -; d_call: -; j_call: TRBJ2-7; cdr3_nt: TGTGCCAGCAGCCGAAGCTACGAGCAGTACTTC; cdr3_aa: CASSRSYEQYF
v_call: TRBV27; clone_size: -; d_call: -; j_call: TRBJ1-1; cdr3_nt: TGTGCCAGCAGTTTATCGATGGGCCCAGGGGTGAGCAACACTGAAGCTTTCTTT; cdr3_aa: CASSLSMGPGVSNTEAFF
v_call: TRBV6-2/TRBV6-3; clone_size: -; d_call: -; j_call: TRBJ1-1; cdr3_nt: TGTGCCAGCAGTTATACGCCGGGAACGATCAACACTGAAGCTTTCTTT; cdr3_aa: CASSYTPGTINTEAFF
v_call: TRBV2; clone_size: -; d_call: -; j_call: TRBJ2-7; cdr3_nt: TGTGCCAGCACGTACGATGGGGGGGAGCAGTACTTC; cdr3_aa: CASTYDGGEQYF
v_call: TRBV21-1; clone_size: once; d_call: -; j_call: TRBJ1-1; cdr3_nt: TGTGCCAGCAGCAAAGAGAGAGGGGACACGAACACTGAAGCTTTCTTT; cdr3_aa: CASSKERGDTNTEAFF
v_call: TRBV27; clone_size: -; d_call: -; j_call: TRBJ2-7; cdr3_nt: TGTGCCAGCAGTGCCGATTTGGGAGCCTACGAGCAGTACTTC; cdr3_aa: CASSADLGAYEQYF
v_call: TRBV6-5; clone_size: -; d_call: -; j_call: TRBJ1-1; cdr3_nt: TGTGCCAGCAGCCGCCCCCCGATAAGTGGCACTGAAGCTTTCTTT; cdr3_aa: CASSRPPISGTEAFF
v_call: TRBV11-2; clone_size: -; d_call: TRBD2; j_call: TRBJ2-5; cdr3_nt: TGTGCCAGCAGCACGACTAGCGGGATGTCTTCTGGGACCCAGTACTTC; cdr3_aa: CASSTTSGMSSGTQYF
v_call: TRBV28; clone_size: -; d_call: TRBD1; j_call: TRBJ2-4; cdr3_nt: TGTGCCAGCAGACCGGGACAGGGGGGCATTCAGTACTTC; cdr3_aa: CASRPGQGGIQYF
v_call: TRBV6-5; clone_size: -; d_call: -; j_call: TRBJ1-6; cdr3_nt: TGTGCCAGCAGTTACGTTCCGAACTCCGGAAATTCACCCCTCCACTTT; cdr3_aa: CASSYVPNSGNSPLHF
v_call: TRBV7-6; clone_size: -; d_call: TRBD2; j_call: TRBJ2-5; cdr3_nt: TGTGCCAGCAGCTTAAGGGGACTAGTGGATGAGACCCAGTACTTC; cdr3_aa: CASSLRGLVDETQYF
v_call: TRBV9; clone_size: few; d_call: -; j_call: TRBJ2-1; cdr3_nt: TGTGCCAGCAGCGTGAGTGACTTCAATGAGCAGTTCTTC; cdr3_aa: CASSVSDFNEQFF
v_call: TRBV19; clone_size: -; d_call: TRBD2; j_call: TRBJ2-7; cdr3_nt: TGTGCCAGTAGTATTGGGCTAGCGGGAGGCTACGAGCAGTACTTC; cdr3_aa: CASSIGLAGGYEQYF
v_call: TRBV7-6; clone_size: -; d_call: -; j_call: TRBJ1-1; cdr3_nt: TGTGCCAGCTCTCTGCGGGGGGTGAACACTGAAGCTTTCTTT; cdr3_aa: CASSLRGVNTEAFF
v_call: TRBV7-8; clone_size: -; d_call: -; j_call: TRBJ1-1; cdr3_nt: TGTGCCAGCAGCCCCAGGGACCTTGGTGAAGCTTTCTTT; cdr3_aa: CASSPRDLGEAFF
v_call: TRBV11-3; clone_size: -; d_call: -; j_call: TRBJ2-7; cdr3_nt: TGTGCCAGCAGCCTAGGGGGGGGAGACGAGCAGTACTTC; cdr3_aa: CASSLGGGDEQYF
v_call: TRBV24-1; clone_size: -; d_call: -; j_call: TRBJ2-1; cdr3_nt: TGTGCCACCAGTGGGGCGGCGGGACCCCCCGGGGTGGCGTTGGTGCAGTTCTTC; cdr3_aa: CATSGAAGPPGVALVQFF
v_call: TRBV7-8; clone_size: -; d_call: TRBD2; j_call: TRBJ2-7; cdr3_nt: TGTGCCAGCAGCTTCCAGCGGGAGGGCCCGACGTACGAGCAGTACTTC; cdr3_aa: CASSFQREGPTYEQYF
v_call: TRBV5-6; clone_size: -; d_call: -; j_call: TRBJ2-7; cdr3_nt: TGTGCCAGCAGCTTGGTGCCGAAACCCTACGAGCAGTACTTC; cdr3_aa: CASSLVPKPYEQYF
v_call: TRBV7-8; clone_size: -; d_call: -; j_call: TRBJ2-1; cdr3_nt: TGTGCCAGCAGCTTAGCGCGTATATTGGGCTCCGGGAATGAGCAGTTCTTC; cdr3_aa: CASSLARILGSGNEQFF
v_call: TRBV7-3; clone_size: -; d_call: -; j_call: TRBJ2-5; cdr3_nt: TGTGCCAGCAGCCGGAGCCTCCAAGAGACCCAGTACTTC; cdr3_aa: CASSRSLQETQYF